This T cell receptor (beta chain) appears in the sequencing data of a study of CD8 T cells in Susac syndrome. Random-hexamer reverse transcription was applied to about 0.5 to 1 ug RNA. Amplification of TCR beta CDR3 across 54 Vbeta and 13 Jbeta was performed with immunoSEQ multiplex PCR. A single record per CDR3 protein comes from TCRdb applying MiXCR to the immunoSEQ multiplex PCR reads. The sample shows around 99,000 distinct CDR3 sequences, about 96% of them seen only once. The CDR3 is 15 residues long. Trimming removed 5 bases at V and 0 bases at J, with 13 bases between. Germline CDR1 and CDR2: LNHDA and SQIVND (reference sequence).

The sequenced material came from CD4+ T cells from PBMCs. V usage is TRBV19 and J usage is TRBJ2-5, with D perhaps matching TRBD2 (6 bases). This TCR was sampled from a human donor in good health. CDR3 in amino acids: CASSPRDWYQETQYF. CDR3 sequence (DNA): TGTGCCAGTAGTCCCAGGGACTGGTACCAAGAGACCCAGTACTTC.